This entry lists 11 T cell receptor beta chains sequenced from one sample in a study of blood T cell repertoires in COVID-19. The repertoire was sequenced with immunoSEQ multiplex PCR; TCRdb's copy has only in-frame clones and lacks some. The table lists about 480,000 clones, approximately 90% of them singletons. Sequences were obtained from PBMCs or T cells enriched from blood (not recorded which). The receptors originated from a woman aged 40 to 55 who had recovered from COVID-19.

This chain connects TRBV19 to TRBJ1-5; D might be TRBD1 (6 bases). CDR1 and CDR2 (germline): LNHDA, SQIVND (reference sequence). Trimming cost V 0 bases and J 6 bases, with 12 bases left between them. This CDR3 is built from 15 residues. The CDR3 loop reads CASSIDAAGVQPQHF. As DNA, the CDR3 is TGTGCCAGTAGTATAGATGCTGCAGGGGTTCAGCCCCAGCATTTT.

The chain joins TRBV5-6 to TRBJ1-2; D call uncertain. Germline values: CDR1 SGHDT, CDR2 YYEEEE. This CDR3 is built from 13 residues. Trimming removed 4 bases from V and 6 bases from J, with 13 bases in between. The CDR3 loop is CASSPPTVNGYTF. DNA of the CDR3: TGTGCCAGCAGCCCGCCCACTGTGAATGGCTACACCTTC.

This chain links TRBV7-9 with TRBJ2-1; D tentatively fits TRBD1 or TRBD2 (6 bases each). Germline lookup yields CDR1 SEHNR and CDR2 FQNEAQ (reference sequence). The CDR3 consists of 16 residues. V shed 5 bases and J shed 2 bases, with 16 bases lying between them. The DNA of the CDR3 is TGTGCCAGCAGCGTAGGGGGGAGGCACACCTACAATGAGCAGTTCTTC. Residues: CASSVGGRHTYNEQFF.

V gene TRBV5-1 combines with J gene TRBJ1-4; 8 bases align to TRBD1. V trimming: 4 bases; J trimming: 6 bases; junction bases outside the gene matches: 8. The CDR3 spans 15 residues. Per the germline V gene, CDR1 is SGHRS and CDR2 is YFSETQ. The CDR3 region is CASSKLTGEDEKLFF. In DNA form, the CDR3 reads TGCGCCAGCAGCAAACTGACAGGGGAGGATGAAAAACTGTTTTTT.

The chain recombines TRBV11-2 with TRBJ2-7; D is possibly TRBD2 (6 bases). Germline V CDR1 and CDR2: SGHAT, FQNNGV. The CDR3 contains 14 residues. V lost 4 bases to trimming and J lost 1 base, with 11 bases between them. CDR3 protein: CASSSGLKSYEQYF. The CDR3 DNA is TGTGCCAGCAGCTCGGGACTTAAATCCTACGAGCAGTACTTC.

The CDR3 coding sequence is TGTGCCAGCAGTGAAGCGGGGGGGCCCTATGGCTACACCTTC. Its translation: CASSEAGGPYGYTF. The chain recombines TRBV6-1 with TRBJ1-2, with D perhaps TRBD1 (6 bases). The CDR3 has 14 residues. V lost 0 bases, J lost 4 bases, and 9 bases lay in between. The germline CDR1 and CDR2 sequences are MNHNS and SASEGT.

This clone appeared a single time. J is TRBJ2-3 and V is TRBV4-3; D might be TRBD2 (7 bases). Deletions cut 0 bases from V and 8 bases from J, with 18 bases between. The CDR3 runs 16 residues. The germline gives CDR1 LGHNA, CDR2 YSLEER. The DNA for the CDR3 is TGCGCCAGCAGCCAAGAGACAGGACTAGTTGGAAGTACGCAGTATTTT. This sequence encodes CASSQETGLVGSTQYF.

The chain recombines TRBV4-1 with TRBJ1-2, with D perhaps TRBD1 (6 bases). The germline CDR1 and CDR2 sequences are MGHRA and YSYEKL. Deletions cut 0 bases from V and 8 bases from J, with 19 bases between. This CDR3 spans 16 amino acids. The CDR3 sequence is CASSQDEAGVLRGYTF. The DNA of the CDR3 is TGCGCCAGCAGCCAAGATGAAGCAGGGGTTCTGAGGGGCTACACCTTC.

This chain uses TRBV18 with TRBJ1-2; TRBD1 matches 9 bases. The junction had 4 bases not matched to a gene; V was cut back by 5 bases and J by 6 bases. The germline V gene encodes CDR1 KGHSH and CDR2 LQKENI. This CDR3 contains 13 residues. In DNA, the CDR3 is TGTGCCAGCTCATGGGACAGGGCCCATGGCTACACCTTC. This translates into CASSWDRAHGYTF.

The V gene is TRBV7-8, the J gene TRBJ2-1, with 10 nucleotides matching TRBD2. V was clipped by 5 bases and J by 9 bases; unmatched bases: 19. The V gene's germline CDR1 is SGHVS and CDR2 FQNEAQ. The CDR3 is 18 residues long. This chain's CDR3 is CASSPWLTAGGPEGEQFF. CDR3 DNA: TGTGCCAGCAGCCCGTGGTTGACAGCGGGAGGGCCGGAGGGTGAGCAGTTCTTC.

The count of this clone is one. The CDR3 is CASSLDQGFTDTQYF. The CDR3 region has the DNA TGTGCCAGCAGCTTAGACCAGGGATTTACAGATACGCAGTATTTT. The chain uses TRBV11-2 and TRBJ2-3; D is possibly TRBD1 (5 bases). Germline CDR1 is SGHAT and CDR2 is FQNNGV. This CDR3 comprises 15 residues. V lost 0 bases to trimming and J lost 3 bases, with 10 bases between them.